These 4 T cell receptor beta chains share one sample of origin, sequenced in a study of T cells in Graves' hyperthyroidism and ophthalmopathy (dated by TCRdb to about 2019). The library came from multiplex PCR. Sequencing took place on an Illumina HiSeq 2000. Amplification of TCR beta CDR3 regions was carried out from RNA transcripts. A first-round RT-PCR of the TCR CDR3 used the HTBI primer set with the Qiagen OneStep RT-PCR kit. Using fastp trimming at Q25 and MiXCR clonotype assembly, TCRdb reanalyzed the public sequencing data and kept in-frame beta chains. Each entry merges the rows of one CDR3 protein and shows their most common DNA and genes. This sample comprises 500,000 or so distinct CDR3 sequences, about 15% of them detected only once. The leading ten clones occupy 29% of the sample. The sample was blood. All receptors come from a woman aged 25 to 39 with Graves' ophthalmopathy.

A few counts support this clonotype. CDR3 coding DNA: TGCGCCAGCAGCCAAGATCGGCAGGGGTCCAATGAGCAGTTCTTC. Residues: CASSQDRQGSNEQFF. The genes are TRBV4-3 and TRBJ2-1; D is perhaps TRBD1 (6 bases). Trimming cost V 0 bases and J 6 bases, with 12 bases left between them. The CDR3 is made up of 15 amino acids. From germline, CDR1 is LGHNA and CDR2 YSLEER.

As regards this clonotype: One base away lies a much larger clone, so this may be a sequencing read error. This chain joins TRBV11-2 and TRBJ2-7; D remains ambiguous. Germline V gene sequence: CDR1 SGHAT, CDR2 FQNNGV. This CDR3 has 11 amino acids. In DNA form, the CDR3 reads TGTACCAGCAGCCTGGGCGTATGGCAGTACTTC. It translates to CTSSLGVWQYF.

This clonotype was seen a few times. The chain recombines TRBV4-2 with TRBJ2-1; 8 bases agree with TRBD2. The ends lost 4 bases at V and 11 bases at J; junction bases unmatched: 10. Germline loops: CDR1 LGHNA, CDR2 YNFKEQ. This CDR3 contains 14 residues. The CDR3 region is CASSLPGGDRKQFF. CDR3 nucleotides: TGTGCCAGCAGCCTCCCCGGGGGGGACCGTAAGCAGTTCTTC.

In this sample, this clonotype turned up many times. The chain combines TRBV7-9 with TRBJ2-7, with D possibly called TRBD1 or TRBD2 (5 bases each). The length of the CDR3 is 15 residues. Germline V gene sequence: CDR1 SEHNR, CDR2 FQNEAQ (reference sequence). Trimming shortened V by 3 bases and J by 2 bases, and 14 bases separated the two germline ends. The CDR3 protein is CASSLSPEGTYEQYF. The CDR3 nucleotides read TGTGCCAGCAGCTTGAGCCCTGAGGGGACCTACGAGCAGTACTTC. Based on the CDR3 plus reference TRBV7-9 and TRBJ2-7, the full variable domain is DTGVSQNPRHKITKRGQNVTFRCDPISEHNRLYWYRQTLGQGPEFLTYFQNEAQLEKSRLLSDRFSAERPKGSFSTLEIQRTEQGDSAMYLCASSLSPEGTYEQYFGPGTRLTVT.